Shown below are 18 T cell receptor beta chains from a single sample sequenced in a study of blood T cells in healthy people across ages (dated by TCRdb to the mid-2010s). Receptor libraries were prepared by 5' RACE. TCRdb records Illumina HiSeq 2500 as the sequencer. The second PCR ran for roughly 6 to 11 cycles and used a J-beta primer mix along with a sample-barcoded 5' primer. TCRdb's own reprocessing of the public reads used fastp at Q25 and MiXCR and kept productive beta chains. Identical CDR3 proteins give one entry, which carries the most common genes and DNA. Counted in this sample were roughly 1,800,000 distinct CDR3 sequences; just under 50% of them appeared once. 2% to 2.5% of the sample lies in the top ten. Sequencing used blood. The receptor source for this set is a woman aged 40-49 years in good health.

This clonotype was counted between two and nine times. CDR3 in DNA: TGCAGCGTTGAAGACCGACGTCAGGCAGATACGCAGTATTTT. Translated, it gives CSVEDRRQADTQYF. This rearrangement joins TRBV29-1 to TRBJ2-3; D gene uncertain. Per the germline V gene, CDR1 is SQVTM and CDR2 is ANQGSEA. V lost 0 bases, J lost 4 bases, and 11 bases lay in between. This CDR3 has 14 residues.

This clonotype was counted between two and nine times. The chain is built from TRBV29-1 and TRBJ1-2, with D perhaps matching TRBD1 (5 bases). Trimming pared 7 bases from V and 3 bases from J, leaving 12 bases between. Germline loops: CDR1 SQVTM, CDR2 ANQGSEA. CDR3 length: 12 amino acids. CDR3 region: CSAMTGDYGYTF. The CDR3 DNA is TGCAGCGCTATGACGGGGGACTATGGCTACACCTTC. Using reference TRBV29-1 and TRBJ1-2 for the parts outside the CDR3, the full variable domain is SAVISQKPSRDICQRGTSLTIQCQVDSQVTMMFWYRQQPGQSLTLIATANQGSEATYESGFVIDKFPISRPNLTFSTLTVSNMSPEDSSIYLCSAMTGDYGYTFGSGTRLTVV.

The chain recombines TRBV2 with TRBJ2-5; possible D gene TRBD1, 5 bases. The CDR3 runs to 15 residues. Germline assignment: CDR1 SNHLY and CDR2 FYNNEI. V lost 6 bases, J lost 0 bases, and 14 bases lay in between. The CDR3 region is CASRRQKVNQETQYF. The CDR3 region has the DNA TGTGCCAGCAGGAGACAGAAGGTCAACCAAGAGACCCAGTACTTC.

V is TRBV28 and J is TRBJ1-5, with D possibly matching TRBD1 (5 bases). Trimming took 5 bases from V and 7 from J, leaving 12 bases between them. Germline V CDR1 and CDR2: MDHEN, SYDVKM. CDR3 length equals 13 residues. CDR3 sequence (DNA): TGTGCCAGCAGTGGAGCAGGGAAACAGCCCCAGCATTTT. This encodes CASSGAGKQPQHF.

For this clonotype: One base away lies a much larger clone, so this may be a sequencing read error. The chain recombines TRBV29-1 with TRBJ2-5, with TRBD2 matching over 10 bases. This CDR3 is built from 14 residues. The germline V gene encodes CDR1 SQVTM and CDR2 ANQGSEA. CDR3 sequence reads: CSVDPSGGQETRYF. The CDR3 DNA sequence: TGCAGCGTTGACCCTAGCGGGGGCCAAGAGACCCGGTACTTC.

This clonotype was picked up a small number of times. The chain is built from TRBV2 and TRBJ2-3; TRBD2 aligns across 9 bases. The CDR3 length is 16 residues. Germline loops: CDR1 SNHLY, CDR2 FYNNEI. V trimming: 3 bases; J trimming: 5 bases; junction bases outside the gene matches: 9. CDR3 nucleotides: TGTGCCAGCAGTGACGGCGCGGGGGGGCCGGGAGATACGCAGTATTTT. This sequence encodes CASSDGAGGPGDTQYF.

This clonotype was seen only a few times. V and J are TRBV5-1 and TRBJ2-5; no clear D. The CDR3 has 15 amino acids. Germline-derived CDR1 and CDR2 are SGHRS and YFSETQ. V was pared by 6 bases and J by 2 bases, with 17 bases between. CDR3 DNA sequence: TGCGCCAGCACCAATTCGGGCTTAGATCAAGAGACCCAGTACTTC. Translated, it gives CASTNSGLDQETQYF.

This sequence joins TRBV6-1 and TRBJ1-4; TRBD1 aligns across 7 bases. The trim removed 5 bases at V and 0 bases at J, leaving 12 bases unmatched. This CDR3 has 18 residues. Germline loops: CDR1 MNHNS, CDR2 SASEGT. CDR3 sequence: CASSPGVRGGATNEKLFF. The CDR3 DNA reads TGTGCCAGCAGTCCAGGGGTCAGGGGGGGGGCAACTAATGAAAAACTGTTTTTT.

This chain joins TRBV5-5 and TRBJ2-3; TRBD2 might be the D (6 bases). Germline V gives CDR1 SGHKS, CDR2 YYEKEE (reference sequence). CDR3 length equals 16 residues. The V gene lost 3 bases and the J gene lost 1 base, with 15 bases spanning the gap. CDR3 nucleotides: TGTGCCAGCAGCTGGAAGTCGGGACTCCGCACAGATACGCAGTATTTT. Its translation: CASSWKSGLRTDTQYF. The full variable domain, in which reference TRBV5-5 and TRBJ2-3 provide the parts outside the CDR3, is DAGVTQSPTHLIKTRGQQVTLRCSPISGHKSVSWYQQVLGQGPQFIFQYYEKEERGRGNFPDRFSARQFPNYSSELNVNALLLGDSALYLCASSWKSGLRTDTQYFGPGTRLTVL.

The DNA for the CDR3 is TGCAGTGCTAGAATCCTAGCGGGGGGGATACTAGCCAAAAACATTCAGTACTTC. Its translation: CSARILAGGILAKNIQYF. The chain uses TRBV20-1 and TRBJ2-4; 12 bases fit TRBD2. J lost 0 bases, V lost 2 bases, and 8 bases had no gene match. The CDR3 covers 18 residues. Germline CDR1 reads DFQATT; CDR2 reads SNEGSKA (reference sequence).

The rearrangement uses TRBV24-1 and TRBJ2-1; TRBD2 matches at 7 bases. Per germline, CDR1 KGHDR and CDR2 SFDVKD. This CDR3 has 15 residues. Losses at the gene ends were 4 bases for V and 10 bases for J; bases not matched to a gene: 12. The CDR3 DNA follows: TGTGCCACCAGTGAGCCGACTAGCCCGGCAGGAGAGCAGTTCTTC. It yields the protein CATSEPTSPAGEQFF.

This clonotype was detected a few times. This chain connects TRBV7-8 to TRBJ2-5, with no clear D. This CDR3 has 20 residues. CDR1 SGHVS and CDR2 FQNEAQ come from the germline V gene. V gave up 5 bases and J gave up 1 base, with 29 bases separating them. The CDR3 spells CASSLETRGSSGDFQETQYF. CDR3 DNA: TGTGCCAGCAGCCTAGAGACCCGAGGTTCAAGTGGGGATTTCCAAGAGACCCAGTACTTC.

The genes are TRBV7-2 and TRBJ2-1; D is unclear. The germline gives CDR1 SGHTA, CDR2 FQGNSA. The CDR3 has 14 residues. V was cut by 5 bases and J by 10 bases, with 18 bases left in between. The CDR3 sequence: CASSPQLIDGEQFF. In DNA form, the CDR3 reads TGTGCCAGCAGCCCTCAATTGATAGACGGCGAGCAGTTCTTC. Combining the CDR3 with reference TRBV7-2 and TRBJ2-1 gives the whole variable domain GAGVSQSPSNKVTEKGKDVELRCDPISGHTALYWYRQSLGQGLEFLIYFQGNSAPDKSGLPSDRFSAERTGGSVSTLTIQRTQQEDSAVYLCASSPQLIDGEQFFGPGTRLTVL.

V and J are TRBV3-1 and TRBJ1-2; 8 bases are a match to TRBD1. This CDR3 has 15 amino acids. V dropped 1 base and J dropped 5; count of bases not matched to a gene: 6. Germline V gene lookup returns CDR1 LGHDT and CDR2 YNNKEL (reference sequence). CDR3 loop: CASSQAGQGLYGYTF. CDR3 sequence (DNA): TGTGCCAGCAGCCAAGCCGGACAGGGACTTTATGGCTACACCTTC. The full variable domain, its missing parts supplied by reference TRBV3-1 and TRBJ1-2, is DTAVSQTPKYLVTQMGNDKSIKCEQNLGHDTMYWYKQDSKKFLKIMFSYNNKELIINETVPNRFSPKSPDKAHLNLHINSLELGDSAVYFCASSQAGQGLYGYTFGSGTRLTVV.

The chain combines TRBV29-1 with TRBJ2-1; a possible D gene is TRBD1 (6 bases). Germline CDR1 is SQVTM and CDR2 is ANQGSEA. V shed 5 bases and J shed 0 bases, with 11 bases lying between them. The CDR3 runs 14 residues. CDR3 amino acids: CSVRTGSSYNEQFF. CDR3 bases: TGCAGCGTTCGAACAGGGAGCTCCTACAATGAGCAGTTCTTC.

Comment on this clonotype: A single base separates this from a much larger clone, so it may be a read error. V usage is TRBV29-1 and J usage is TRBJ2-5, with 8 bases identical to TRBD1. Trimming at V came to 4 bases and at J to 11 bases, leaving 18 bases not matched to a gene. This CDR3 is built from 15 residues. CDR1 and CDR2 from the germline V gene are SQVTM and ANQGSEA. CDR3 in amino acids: CSVVPSRGQGRGQYF. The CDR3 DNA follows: TGCAGCGTTGTCCCGTCCCGTGGACAGGGTCGCGGGCAGTACTTC. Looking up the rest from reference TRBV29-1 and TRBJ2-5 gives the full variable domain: SAVISQKPSRDICQRGTSLTIQCQVDSQVTMMFWYRQQPGQSLTLIATANQGSEATYESGFVIDKFPISRPNLTFSTLTVSNMSPEDSSIYLCSVVPSRGQGRGQYFGPGTRLLVL.

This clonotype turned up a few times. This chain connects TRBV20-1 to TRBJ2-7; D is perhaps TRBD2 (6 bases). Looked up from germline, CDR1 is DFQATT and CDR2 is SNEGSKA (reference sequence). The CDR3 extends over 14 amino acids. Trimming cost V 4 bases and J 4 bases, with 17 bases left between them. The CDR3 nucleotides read TGCAGTGCTAACGACGCCGGGACTGAGTACGAGCAGTACTTC. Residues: CSANDAGTEYEQYF.

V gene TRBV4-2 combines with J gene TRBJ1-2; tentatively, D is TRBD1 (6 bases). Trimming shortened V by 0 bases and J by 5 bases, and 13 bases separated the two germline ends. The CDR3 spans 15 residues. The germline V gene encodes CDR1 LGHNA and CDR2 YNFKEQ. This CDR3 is CASSQDRGALYGYTF. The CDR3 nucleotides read TGTGCCAGCAGCCAAGATAGGGGGGCACTTTATGGCTACACCTTC.